This passage covers 5 T cell receptor beta chains from one sample sequenced in a study of post-analysis software for immune sequencing data (dated by TCRdb to about 2015). The method behind the library was PCR. Sequencing was performed on an Illumina HiSeq 2500. To reduce PCR and sequencing biases, unique molecular identifiers were incorporated into the TCR beta cDNA libraries. TCRdb itself trimmed the public reads at Q25 with fastp, ran MiXCR and retained productive beta chains. Rows merge per CDR3 protein into single entries with the most common DNA and genes. Counted in this sample were about 400,000 distinct CDR3 sequences; less than 40% of them appeared once. Over 10% of the sample rests with the top ten. Antigen specificity for these receptors is unknown. Here is what the overall study found, with its caveats: Four or five TRBV segments, including TRBV5-6, TRBV5-1 and TRBV20-1, were significantly more frequent in patients than controls.

Sequenced material: blood. All receptors derive from a girl aged 5-17 years with multiple sclerosis.

The rearrangement links TRBV9 to TRBJ2-5; 11 bases fit TRBD2. Trimming at V came to 3 bases and at J to 4 bases, leaving 8 bases not matched to a gene. This CDR3 has 16 amino acids. Germline CDR1 is SGDLS and CDR2 is YYNGEE. The DNA for the CDR3 is TGTGCCAGCAGCGGCCCCACTAGCGGGGGTAGAGAGACCCAGTACTTC. The encoded protein is CASSGPTSGGRETQYF. The full variable domain, with the rest looked up from reference TRBV9 and TRBJ2-5, is DSGVTQTPKHLITATGQRVTLRCSPRSGDLSVYWYQQSLDQGLQFLIQYYNGEERAKGNILERFSAQQFPDLHSELNLSSLELGDSALYFCASSGPTSGGRETQYFGPGTRLLVL.

This chain joins TRBV12-5 and TRBJ2-2; D could derive from TRBD1 or TRBD2 (6 bases each). Looked up from germline, CDR1 is LGHNT and CDR2 is FRNRAP. CDR3 length: 17 amino acids. V lost 5 bases and J 6 bases, leaving 22 bases between the germline ends. This chain's CDR3 is CASGTLGVGGRAGELFF. In DNA, the CDR3 is TGTGCTAGTGGTACACTTGGTGTGGGGGGCAGGGCCGGGGAGCTGTTTTTT.

In its sample, this clonotype was seen a few times. The rearrangement uses TRBV7-6 and TRBJ1-6, with D tentatively TRBD1 (6 bases). The CDR3 is 13 amino acids. The germline V gene encodes CDR1 SGHVS and CDR2 FNYEAQ. The ends were cut back, 8 bases at V and 8 bases at J, with 13 bases in the middle. The CDR3 sequence: CASSRQEDSPLHF. CDR3 DNA sequence: TGTGCCAGCTCTCGACAGGAAGATTCACCCCTCCACTTT.

The table lists this clonotype with a few counts. This rearrangement joins TRBV5-5 to TRBJ2-1; no definite D call. This CDR3 contains 14 residues. The germline CDR1 and CDR2 sequences are SGHKS and YYEKEE (reference sequence). V was pared by 1 base and J by 2 bases, with 7 bases between. The CDR3 region is CASSLQVTYNEQFF. In nucleotides, the CDR3 is TGTGCCAGCAGCTTGCAGGTCACCTACAATGAGCAGTTCTTC. Combining the CDR3 with reference TRBV5-5 and TRBJ2-1 gives the whole variable domain DAGVTQSPTHLIKTRGQQVTLRCSPISGHKSVSWYQQVLGQGPQFIFQYYEKEERGRGNFPDRFSARQFPNYSSELNVNALLLGDSALYLCASSLQVTYNEQFFGPGTRLTVL.

This clonotype was observed a single time. This sequence joins TRBV20-1 and TRBJ2-3; maybe TRBD2 (7 bases). In germline, CDR1 is DFQATT, CDR2 SNEGSKA (reference sequence). The V gene lost 3 bases and the J gene lost 3 bases, with 16 bases spanning the gap. This CDR3 region has 15 residues. The CDR3 spells CSASRTGGGTDTQYF. The CDR3 DNA reads as TGCAGTGCTAGCCGAACGGGGGGCGGGACAGATACGCAGTATTTT.